The 5 T cell receptor beta chains below come from one sample, sequenced in a study of regulatory T cells in long-lasting Graves disease. Sequencing libraries for TCR beta were prepared with iRepertoire HTBI primers and Arm-PCR of CDR3 regions. TCRdb processed the multiplex PCR reads anew with MiXCR; each CDR3 protein has one entry. The sample carries 450,000 to 650,000 distinct CDR3 sequences, about 16% recorded once. Time point indicated: newly diagnosed GD, antithyroid drugs for less than 3 months. RNA isolated from PBMCs was used to make the TCR library. A further study also used this sample, focusing on T cells in Graves' hyperthyroidism and ophthalmopathy.

Sequences were derived from peripheral blood mononuclear cells (PBMCs), sampled at new diagnosis, from a patient treated with antithyroid drugs. Source of these receptors: a woman aged 35-60 years with Graves disease.

Only a few counts were recorded for this clonotype. V is TRBV19 and J is TRBJ1-4; tentatively, D is TRBD1 (5 bases). CDR3 length: 14 amino acids. The V gene lost 2 bases and the J gene lost 8 bases, with 12 bases spanning the gap. Germline values: CDR1 LNHDA, CDR2 SQIVND (reference sequence). The DNA of the CDR3 is TGTGCCAGTAGTATAACAGGCATGGAGGAAAAACTGTTTTTT. Amino acids: CASSITGMEEKLFF. Full variable domain (remainder filled in from reference TRBV19 and TRBJ1-4): DGGITQSPKYLFRKEGQNVTLSCEQNLNHDAMYWYRQDPGQGLRLIYYSQIVNDFQKGDIAEGYSVSREKKESFPLTVTSAQKNPTAFYLCASSITGMEEKLFFGSGTQLSVL.

The rearrangement uses TRBV9 and TRBJ1-6; tentative D call: TRBD1 (5 bases). Per the germline V gene, CDR1 is SGDLS and CDR2 is YYNGEE. This CDR3 comprises 14 residues. V was clipped by 1 base and J by 7 bases, with 9 bases between them. CDR3 loop: CASSVQGFNSPLHF. CDR3 bases: TGTGCCAGCAGCGTACAGGGATTCAATTCACCCCTCCACTTT.

This clonotype was recorded many times. The chain employs TRBV6-1 and TRBJ2-3; D might be TRBD1 or TRBD2, each matching 5 bases. Deletions cut 6 bases from V and 2 bases from J, with 12 bases between. CDR3 size: 14 residues. Germline loops: CDR1 MNHNS, CDR2 SASEGT. Here the CDR3 DNA reads TGTGCCAGCAGCGAGGGGCTCGCCACAGATACGCAGTATTTT. This gives the protein CASSEGLATDTQYF.

V gene TRBV15 combines with J gene TRBJ1-3, with 8 bases that match TRBD1. This CDR3 region has 17 residues. CDR1 is LNHNV, CDR2 YYDKDF, per germline (reference sequence). With V trimmed by 1 base and J by 1 base, 6 bases remained unmatched. CDR3 sequence reads: CATSRGIDRGSGNTIYF. CDR3 nucleotide sequence: TGTGCCACCAGCAGAGGGATTGACAGGGGTTCTGGAAACACCATATATTTT.

This clonotype was found a few times. A much more abundant neighbour one base away suggests this may be a read error. The chain is built from TRBV2 and TRBJ2-1, with 9 bases matching TRBD2. The CDR3 contains 14 residues. Germline loops: CDR1 SNHLY, CDR2 FYNNEI. CDR3 in amino acids: CASSPGLALETRYF. The CDR3 nucleotides read TGTGCCAGCAGTCCGGGACTAGCCTTAGAGACCCGGTACTTC.